The sequence of this TCR beta chain was determined in a study of T cells in localized non-small cell lung cancer. Points from the study as a whole: Adjacent lung exhibited a median of about 50 among the 100 most abundant tumor clones.

This clone ranks as medium-sized. The antigen is unknown. TCRdb's copy holds only in-frame clones and misses some; the assay was immunoSEQ multiplex PCR. The table includes 1,200 to 1,500 clones, 20% to 25% detected once. CDR3 length: 13 amino acids. V lost 0 bases to trimming and J lost 8 bases; unmatched junction nucleotides: 3. Germline CDR1 reads MNHGY; CDR2 reads SAAAGT. The origin of this receptor is a female donor older than 55 with stage I squamous cell lung carcinoma. Sequences were derived from normal lung tissue next to the tumor, sampled before any cancer treatment. This rearrangement joins TRBV6-8 to TRBJ1-1; the match to TRBD1 covers 7 bases. The CDR3 DNA follows: TGTGCCAGCAGTTACTCTTCCAGGGGGGAAGCTTTCTTT. It is translated as CASSYSSRGEAFF.